This passage covers 8 T cell receptor beta chains from one sample sequenced in a study of immune heterogeneity within non-small cell lung tumors. Amplification of the TCR beta CDR3 was achieved through multiplex PCR with 32 V and 13 J primers. TCRdb itself ran the multiplex PCR reads through MiXCR, one entry per CDR3 protein. The profile shows nearly 15,000 distinct CDR3 sequences, more than 30% of them singletons. The template consisted of bulk tumor genomic DNA, with around 600 ng used per sample. During surgery, several far-apart biopsies were obtained from every primary tumor. These patients got curative surgery after being newly diagnosed with untreated non-small cell lung cancer. The sequenced sample consisted of lung tumor tissue. These TCRs come from a woman aged 50 to 60 with non-small cell lung cancer.

This clonotype was counted ten times or more. The chain recombines TRBV6-2 or TRBV6-3 with TRBJ2-2, with TRBD1 as a possible D gene (6 bases). Germline V gene data show CDR1 as MNHEY and CDR2 as SVGEGT. With 6 bases removed from V and 3 bases from J, the gap between germline ends came to 14 bases. The CDR3 spans 15 residues. The CDR3 reads CASRSQGVYTGELFF. Here the CDR3 DNA reads TGTGCCAGCAGGTCACAGGGCGTTTACACCGGGGAGCTGTTTTTT.

With respect to this clonotype: Because the CDR3 is missing its conserved closing phenylalanine or tryptophan, this is likely a read error. The limits of the CDR3 on the DNA are not certain, so only TCRdb's listed CDR3 is given. The V call is TRBV11-3, the J call TRBJ2-3; TRBD2, the table's D call, was not compared with the DNA. Counting both end residues, the CDR3 totals 15 amino acids. CDR1 and CDR2 from the germline V gene are SGHNT and YENEEA. The CDR3 sequence: CASSSLNSYEQYFGP.

The table lists this clonotype with many counts. The V and J genes are TRBV29-1 and TRBJ2-1, with 11 positions matching TRBD2. Germline V CDR1 and CDR2: SQVTM, ANQGSEA. V shed 7 bases, J shed 4 bases, and the junction held 6 bases outside the gene matches. There are 14 residues in the CDR3. CDR3 region: CSGGTSGTYNEQFF. The CDR3 bases are TGCAGCGGAGGGACTAGCGGTACTTACAATGAGCAGTTCTTC.

This clonotype is labeled as medium-sized. CDR3 residues: CASSIMLGSNQPQHF. The CDR3 coding sequence is TGTGCCAGTAGTATAATGCTGGGCAGCAATCAGCCCCAGCATTTT. V usage is TRBV19 and J usage is TRBJ1-5; no clear D gene. Germline CDR1 is LNHDA and CDR2 is SQIVND (reference sequence). Trimming pared 2 bases from V and 1 base from J, leaving 9 bases between. The CDR3 contains 15 residues.

The table lists this clonotype with many counts. This chain uses TRBV19 with TRBJ2-7, with 7 nucleotides matching TRBD2. CDR1 LNHDA and CDR2 SQIVND come from the germline V gene (reference sequence). The ends lost 6 bases at V and 1 base at J; junction bases unmatched: 9. The CDR3 consists of 15 residues. The CDR3 DNA follows: TGTGCCAGTAGCTCGAGAGCGGGGAAATCCTACGAGCAGTACTTC. Its protein is CASSSRAGKSYEQYF.

This chain's CDR3 is CAWSVGGYNEQFF. The DNA for the CDR3 is TGTGCCTGGAGTGTAGGAGGATACAATGAGCAGTTCTTC. This chain joins TRBV30 and TRBJ2-1; a possible D gene is TRBD2 (5 bases). This CDR3 has 13 residues. Germline lookup yields CDR1 GTSNPN and CDR2 SVGIG (reference sequence). V was cut by 0 bases and J by 4 bases, with 7 bases left in between.

This clonotype was seen a handful of times. This may be a read error, as it is one base from a much larger clone. This sequence joins TRBV6-6 and TRBJ1-5; D perhaps matches TRBD1 (6 bases). The germline V gene has CDR1 MNHNY and CDR2 SVGAGI (reference sequence). V lost 0 bases and J 6 bases, leaving 12 bases between the germline ends. CDR3 size: 15 residues. CDR3 nucleotide sequence: TGTGCCAGCAGTTACTCGATAGGGGGTGGTCAGCCCCAGCATTTT. The encoded protein is CASSYSIGGGQPQHF.

With regard to this clonotype: A much larger clonotype is one base distant, so this may be a read error. V is TRBV6-1 and J is TRBJ1-5, with TRBD1 identical over 10 bases. The CDR3 spans 15 residues. The germline V gene encodes CDR1 MNHNS and CDR2 SASEGT. The CDR3 sequence: CASSPRDRGNQSQHF. The CDR3, as DNA: TGTGCCAGCAGTCCCCGGGACAGGGGAAATCAGTCCCAGCATTTT.